These T cell receptor beta chains were read from a single sample in a study of cytomegalovirus exposure and HLA in healthy donors. Repertoires were generated with immunoSEQ multiplex PCR, while TCRdb's copy carries only in-frame clones and drops some. The sample yields around 45,000 clones, roughly half seen once. Sequencing used PBMCs. The receptors were sampled from a man in his 60s in good health and CMV-seronegative. CDR3s include the opening cysteine and the closing phenylalanine or tryptophan. A D gene is named only where the DNA matches it firmly. Rows may omit the clone size; those that give it use once, few, many or a size class.

d_call	v_call	clone_size	j_call	cdr3_nt	cdr3_aa
.	TRBV5-1	.	TRBJ2-5	TGCGCCAGCAGCTTGGAGTCGAGTTGGGAGACCCAGTACTTC	CASSLESSWETQYF
.	TRBV4-2	few	TRBJ1-5	TGTGCCAGCAGCCAAGAGCTCAGTAGCAATCAGCCCCAGCATTTT	CASSQELSSNQPQHF
TRBD1	TRBV28	.	TRBJ1-2	TGTGCCAGCAGAAATCAGGGGGCGTCAGGCTACACCTTC	CASRNQGASGYTF
.	TRBV4-1	few	TRBJ2-7	TGCGCCAGCAGCCAAGAATTTTCTAGCGTTCCATCCTACGAGCAGTACTTC	CASSQEFSSVPSYEQYF
TRBD1	TRBV7-2	.	TRBJ2-7	TGTGCCAGCAGCTTAGCTATCGGGACAGGGACGGGAGAGCAGTACTTC	CASSLAIGTGTGEQYF
.	TRBV6-5	.	TRBJ1-2	TGTGCCAGCAGTTATCGGGCAGGGATGGGCTACACCTTC	CASSYRAGMGYTF
TRBD1	TRBV5-6	.	TRBJ1-2	TGTGCCAGCAGCTTACAGGGGGCTAATGGCTACACCTTC	CASSLQGANGYTF
.	TRBV4-3	.	TRBJ1-2	TGCGCCAGCAGCCAAGCGGGCGGGGCATCCGGACGTGGCTACACCTTC	CASSQAGGASGRGYTF
TRBD1	TRBV11-1	few	TRBJ2-7	TGTGCCAGCAGCCAAGACAGGGGTGGGTACGAGCAGTACTTC	CASSQDRGGYEQYF
TRBD1	TRBV7-2	.	TRBJ2-5	TGTGCCAGCACCGGACAGGGACAAGAGACCCAGTACTTC	CASTGQGQETQYF
TRBD2	TRBV5-1	.	TRBJ2-1	TGCGCCAGCAGCCGCGGGAGTTTTGAGCAGTTCTTC	CASSRGSFEQFF
TRBD1	TRBV2	.	TRBJ1-2	TGTGCCAGCAGTGGGGACAGGGAGGGACATGGCTACACCTTC	CASSGDREGHGYTF
TRBD2	TRBV4-3	medium-sized	TRBJ2-3	TGCGCCAGCAGCCAAGGGGCTAGCGGAAGCACAGATACGCAGTATTTT	CASSQGASGSTDTQYF
.	TRBV2	.	TRBJ2-1	TGTGCCAGCAGTAGCCCGGCGGGGTCCTACAATGAGCAGTTCTTC	CASSSPAGSYNEQFF
.	TRBV18	.	TRBJ2-7	TGTGCCAGCTCACCACCGCGAGGTCCCACCTACGAGCAGTACTTC	CASSPPRGPTYEQYF
TRBD2	TRBV5-4	.	TRBJ2-1	TGTGCCAGTCGACAGGGAACTAGCGGGAGGACGAATGAGCAGTTCTTC	CASRQGTSGRTNEQFF
.	TRBV5-1	.	TRBJ1-1	TGCGCCAGCAGCTTGGAGGGGAACCAAGCTTTCTTT	CASSLEGNQAFF
.	TRBV29-1	.	TRBJ2-7	TGCAGCGTTAGGGACAACTCCTACGAGCAGTACTTC	CSVRDNSYEQYF
TRBD1	TRBV9	.	TRBJ1-1	TGTGCCAGCAGCGGGGGGACAGAAGTAAACACTGAAGCTTTCTTT	CASSGGTEVNTEAFF
TRBD2	TRBV7-3	.	TRBJ2-1	TGTGCCAGCAGCGCCTCTAGCGGGAGGAGTTACAATGAGCAGTTCTTC	CASSASSGRSYNEQFF
.	TRBV5-1	.	TRBJ1-1	TGCGCCAGCAGCTTGGAAGCCAGGACTACCGCTGAAGCTTTCTTT	CASSLEARTTAEAFF
TRBD1	TRBV29-1	few	TRBJ1-1	TGCAGCGTGACAGGGGGTGGGACTGAAGCTTTCTTT	CSVTGGGTEAFF
.	TRBV27	.	TRBJ1-2	TGTGCCAGCAGTTTCCACGGACAGCGCTATGGCTACACCTTC	CASSFHGQRYGYTF
TRBD2	TRBV5-1	.	TRBJ2-7	TGCGCCAGCAGCCCGGGACTAGCGGCCTACGAGCAGTACTTC	CASSPGLAAYEQYF
TRBD2	TRBV27	many	TRBJ2-5	TGTGCCAGCAGCCAGACTAGCGGAGCTCAAGAGACCCAGTACTTC	CASSQTSGAQETQYF
.	TRBV5-1	few	TRBJ2-3	TGCGCCAGCAGCTTGATCGGGGATACGCAGTATTTT	CASSLIGDTQYF
.	TRBV30	once	TRBJ1-1	TGTGCCTGGAGTCCCATGGGGGGGAGTGAAGCTTTCTTT	CAWSPMGGSEAFF
.	TRBV7-2	few	TRBJ1-5	TGTGCCAGCAGCTCCGTCGCGCGCAGGAATCAGCCCCAGCATTTT	CASSSVARRNQPQHF
TRBD1	TRBV7-2	.	TRBJ1-2	TGTGCCAGCAAATCCCAGGGGGATTATGGCTACACCTTC	CASKSQGDYGYTF
.	TRBV13	.	TRBJ1-2	TGTGCCAGCAGCTTAGAGGGGACTGCAGATGGCTACACCTTC	CASSLEGTADGYTF
.	TRBV9	.	TRBJ2-7	TGTGCCAGCGGGAGGAGCTCCTACGAGCAGTACTTC	CASGRSSYEQYF
TRBD1	TRBV9	.	TRBJ1-1	TGTGCCAGCAGCGGGAGACAGGGGAACACTGAAGCTTTCTTT	CASSGRQGNTEAFF
.	TRBV5-4	.	TRBJ2-5	TGTGCCAGCAGCAAAGAGGGGAGGGAGACCCAGTACTTC	CASSKEGRETQYF
.	TRBV2	.	TRBJ1-1	TGTGCCAGCACCCCAGCGGGGGCGCGTGAAGCTTTCTTT	CASTPAGAREAFF
.	TRBV2	.	TRBJ1-2	TGTGCCAGCAGTGAAACGCCCCGGACCTTC	CASSETPRTF
.	TRBV28	.	TRBJ2-5	TGTGCCAGCAGGCCGAACAGGGCGCGGGAGACCCAGTACTTC	CASRPNRARETQYF
.	TRBV19	.	TRBJ1-4	TGTGCCAGGGAGGGAGAAAAACTGTTTTTT	CAREGEKLFF